Shown below are 13 T cell receptor beta chains from a single sample sequenced in a study of control samples from healthy donors and cancer patients. The protocol was immunoSEQ multiplex PCR, while the TCRdb copy is restricted to in-frame clones and leaves out a portion. The sample lists about 96,000 clones, 85% to 95% occurring once. Sequencing used blood. The receptor set was obtained from a man aged 18 to 29 in good health.

This rearrangement joins TRBV27 to TRBJ2-1, with D tentatively TRBD1 (5 bases). Trimming cost V 7 bases and J 7 bases, with 8 bases left between them. The germline V gene encodes CDR1 MNHEY and CDR2 SMNVEV (reference sequence). The CDR3 runs to 11 residues. Here the CDR3 DNA reads TGTGCCAGCAATAAGGGGAATGAGCAGTTCTTC. It is translated as CASNKGNEQFF.

This sequence joins TRBV5-1 and TRBJ2-2; D may be TRBD1 (5 bases). Germline V gives CDR1 SGHRS, CDR2 YFSETQ. V lost 5 bases to trimming and J lost 2 bases, with 13 bases between them. CDR3 length equals 15 residues. The CDR3: CASSKGPSNTGELFF. CDR3 sequence (DNA): TGCGCCAGCAGTAAGGGGCCATCTAACACCGGGGAGCTGTTTTTT.

V and J are TRBV20-1 and TRBJ1-2; no clear D. V dropped 6 bases and J dropped 10 bases, with 15 bases sitting between them. Germline CDR1 DFQATT, CDR2 SNEGSKA (reference sequence). This CDR3 is built from 11 residues. CDR3 sequence (DNA): TGCAGTGCGGCCTCGGTTCCGACCTACACCTTC. Translated, it gives CSAASVPTYTF.

The V and J genes are TRBV28 and TRBJ1-4; TRBD1 matches 10 bases. This CDR3 contains 15 residues. J lost 3 bases, V lost 6 bases, and 4 bases had no gene match. Germline CDR1 and CDR2: MDHEN and SYDVKM. The CDR3 sequence is CASRGTGAPNEKLFF. The DNA for the CDR3 is TGTGCCAGCAGGGGGACAGGGGCTCCTAATGAAAAACTGTTTTTT.

The rearrangement joins TRBV19 to TRBJ1-1; 7 positions match TRBD1. CDR1 and CDR2 (germline): LNHDA, SQIVND (reference sequence). V trimming: 5 bases; J trimming: 0 bases; junction bases outside the gene matches: 6. The CDR3 covers 15 residues. The CDR3, as DNA: TGTGCCAGTAGTCCTCGACAGGGTATGAACACTGAAGCTTTCTTT. As protein: CASSPRQGMNTEAFF.

The CDR3 DNA follows: TGCGCCAGCAGCTCAGGGGCGATGAACACTGAAGCTTTCTTT. This codes for CASSSGAMNTEAFF. The chain has TRBV5-1 and TRBJ1-1; a possible D gene is TRBD1 (6 bases). Germline V CDR1 and CDR2: SGHRS, YFSETQ. Between the trimmed V and J ends, which lost 3 bases and 0 bases, there was a span of 9 bases. This CDR3 region has 14 residues.

V and J are TRBV4-2 and TRBJ2-7; 8 nucleotides match TRBD2. The V segment lost 0 bases and the J segment 4 bases; nucleotides outside the gene matches: 5. The CDR3 loop spans 15 amino acids. Per the germline V gene, CDR1 is LGHNA and CDR2 is YNFKEQ. The CDR3 DNA follows: TGTGCCAGCAGCCAAGATCGAACTAGCGGATACGAGCAGTACTTC. This encodes CASSQDRTSGYEQYF.

This sequence joins TRBV5-6 and TRBJ1-4; D is unclear. The CDR3 is 13 amino acids. The V gene lost 0 bases and the J gene lost 2 bases, with 2 bases spanning the gap. Germline V lookup: CDR1 SGHDT, CDR2 YYEEEE. Here the CDR3 DNA reads TGTGCCAGCAGCTTGGGGACTAATGAAAAACTGTTTTTT. Protein: CASSLGTNEKLFF.

V gene TRBV2 combines with J gene TRBJ1-3, with a tentative D call TRBD1 (6 bases). Germline V gene sequence: CDR1 SNHLY, CDR2 FYNNEI. This CDR3 is 13 amino acids long. V lost 11 bases to trimming and J lost 0 bases, with 11 bases between them. CDR3 sequence reads: CAVGQTSGNTIYF. DNA for the CDR3: TGTGCCGTCGGACAGACCTCTGGAAACACCATATATTTT.

The chain links TRBV7-9 to TRBJ1-1; D is unresolved. Germline CDR1 reads SEHNR; CDR2 reads FQNEAQ (reference sequence). V was clipped by 9 bases and J by 1 base, with 15 bases between them. The CDR3 has 14 amino acids. The CDR3: CASIPPSRNTEAFF. The CDR3 DNA reads as TGTGCCAGTATCCCCCCTAGCAGGAACACTGAAGCTTTCTTT.

The chain has TRBV2 and TRBJ2-1; 10 bases line up with TRBD2. Trimming removed 8 bases from V and 6 bases from J; junction bases left unmatched: 16. The CDR3 extends over 17 amino acids. The germline V gene encodes CDR1 SNHLY and CDR2 FYNNEI. The DNA for the CDR3 is TGTGCCAGCTCCGAGGAGGTAGCGGGAGGCTGGTCCAATGAGCAGTTCTTC. Its translation is CASSEEVAGGWSNEQFF. Full variable domain (outside the CDR3, taken from reference TRBV2 and TRBJ2-1): EPEVTQTPSHQVTQMGQEVILRCVPISNHLYFYWYRQILGQKVEFLVSFYNNEISEKSEIFDDQFSVERPDGSNFTLKIRSTKLEDSAMYFCASSEEVAGGWSNEQFFGPGTRLTVL.

In its sample, this clone was seen once. The J gene is TRBJ2-1, the V gene TRBV28, with TRBD2 identical over 8 bases. This CDR3 has 15 residues. In germline, CDR1 is MDHEN, CDR2 SYDVKM. Trimming at V came to 2 bases and at J to 3 bases, leaving 3 bases not matched to a gene. The CDR3 sequence is CASSLRLAGYNEQFF. In nucleotides, the CDR3 is TGTGCCAGCAGTTTAAGGCTAGCGGGCTACAATGAGCAGTTCTTC.

The rearrangement joins TRBV5-1 to TRBJ1-3; 7 nucleotides match TRBD1. This CDR3 contains 13 residues. Germline V gives CDR1 SGHRS, CDR2 YFSETQ. J lost 4 bases, V lost 4 bases, and 2 bases had no gene match. CDR3 sequence: CASSPTGGNTIYF. In nucleotides, the CDR3 is TGCGCCAGCAGCCCGACAGGGGGAAACACCATATATTTT.